The following is a TCR beta chain sequence with its context. Clones were read by immunoSEQ multiplex PCR, and TCRdb kept only the in-frame ones, dropping some. The table lists over 150,000 clones, 65% to 85% of them singletons. The sample belongs to a study of blood T cell repertoires in COVID-19. Study context: Material from acute and convalescent COVID-19 was sourced from the United States, Italy and Spain. Sources were T cells, B-cell-depleted T cells, or PBMCs; the material itself was cDNA or gDNA.

The CDR3 covers 16 residues. In germline, CDR1 is SGHRS, CDR2 YFSETQ. Trimming shortened V by 4 bases and J by 1 base, and 17 bases separated the two germline ends. This chain links TRBV5-1 with TRBJ1-1; the D gene is possibly TRBD1 (6 bases). The TCR comes from a woman older than 75 with acute or convalescent COVID-19. Source material: peripheral blood. CDR3 sequence (DNA): TGCGCCAGCAGCCCTCAGGAGGGGGGGCGGAACACTGAAGCTTTCTTT. It encodes CASSPQEGGRNTEAFF.